The 31 T cell receptor beta chains below all came from one sample that was sequenced in a study of cytomegalovirus exposure and HLA in healthy donors. PCR was performed using 60 Vbeta and 13 Jbeta primers. The table came from immunoSEQ multiplex PCR; TCRdb's copy has only in-frame clones and leaves some out. The top ten clones hold 2.9% of a sample with a few hundred thousand clones, roughly 80% of them seen once. Sequenced material: PBMCs. The receptors shown here come from a young man in good health and CMV-seronegative.

CDR3 DNA: TGTGCCAGCAGCTCTGATCCCACAGGTCGGCAGTACTTC. Translation gives CASSSDPTGRQYF. The V call is TRBV11-3, the J call TRBJ2-7, with D perhaps TRBD1 (5 bases). In germline, CDR1 is SGHNT, CDR2 YENEEA. This CDR3 spans 13 amino acids. The V and J ends lost 4 bases and 9 bases respectively, with 16 bases between them. Supplemented by reference TRBV11-3 and TRBJ2-7, the full variable domain reads EAGVVQSPRYKIIEKKQPVAFWCNPISGHNTLYWYLQNLGQGPELLIRYENEEAVDDSQLPKDRFSAERLKGVDSTLKIQPAELGDSAVYLCASSSDPTGRQYFGPGTRLTVT.

The chain carries TRBV7-2 and TRBJ2-3, with 9 bases fitting TRBD2. V dropped 5 bases and J dropped 6; count of bases not matched to a gene: 9. CDR1 and CDR2 (germline): SGHTA, FQGNSA. The CDR3 consists of 15 residues. The CDR3 sequence is CASSVSGGSGDTQYF. The CDR3 DNA reads TGTGCCAGCAGCGTTAGCGGGGGAAGTGGGGATACGCAGTATTTT.

The chain combines TRBV6-5 with TRBJ2-5; possibly TRBD2 for D (5 bases). V shed 6 bases and J shed 5 bases, with 16 bases lying between them. This CDR3 is 14 amino acids long. Germline-derived CDR1 and CDR2 are MNHEY and SVGAGI. DNA of the CDR3: TGTGCCAGCAGCCCCCGAGGGCCCACGGAGACCCAGTACTTC. It encodes CASSPRGPTETQYF.

The rearrangement links TRBV5-1 to TRBJ2-3, with 9 bases matching TRBD2. V was clipped by 0 bases and J by 2 bases; unmatched bases: 7. This CDR3 region has 17 residues. From germline, CDR1 is SGHRS and CDR2 YFSETQ. In DNA form, the CDR3 reads TGCGCCAGCAGCTTGGATCTAGCGGGGCGTCTCACAGATACGCAGTATTTT. Encoded protein: CASSLDLAGRLTDTQYF.

The chain uses TRBV2 and TRBJ1-5; D is unresolved. The CDR3 runs to 15 residues. Trimming stripped 7 bases from V and 1 base from J, with 14 bases between. Germline values: CDR1 SNHLY, CDR2 FYNNEI. CDR3 residues: CASTPVIKSNQPQHF. CDR3 nucleotide sequence: TGTGCCAGCACGCCAGTAATCAAAAGCAATCAGCCCCAGCATTTT.

V gene TRBV9 combines with J gene TRBJ1-1; tentative D call: TRBD1 (6 bases). The CDR3 contains 16 residues. The V end was cut by 3 bases, the J end by 1 base, with 16 bases between. Germline V gene sequence: CDR1 SGDLS, CDR2 YYNGEE. CDR3 region: CASSEGGTVGNTEAFF. In nucleotides, the CDR3 is TGTGCCAGCAGCGAGGGGGGGACCGTAGGGAACACTGAAGCTTTCTTT.

The chain combines TRBV6-1 with TRBJ2-7; TRBD1 agrees at 7 bases. The CDR3 has 15 amino acids. CDR1 is MNHNS, CDR2 SASEGT, per germline. V lost 6 bases and J lost 3; bases outside the gene matches: 11. CDR3 nucleotides: TGTGCCAGCAGCCCGTCGACAGGGACCCTCTACGAGCAGTACTTC. Protein product: CASSPSTGTLYEQYF.

This chain joins TRBV6-1 and TRBJ2-7, with TRBD1 matching over 10 bases. The junction had 3 bases not matched to a gene; V was cut back by 0 bases and J by 4 bases. The CDR3 has 15 amino acids. The germline V gene encodes CDR1 MNHNS and CDR2 SASEGT. CDR3 sequence: CASSEAGDRGYEQYF. CDR3 bases: TGTGCCAGCAGTGAAGCGGGGGACAGGGGTTACGAGCAGTACTTC.

The chain uses TRBV6-5 and TRBJ1-2; D is undetermined. Germline V gene lookup returns CDR1 MNHEY and CDR2 SVGAGI. The CDR3 is 12 residues long. Between the trimmed V and J ends, which lost 7 bases and 8 bases, there was a span of 14 bases. CDR3 coding DNA: TGTGCCAGCACCGCACGGGTAGGAGGCTACACCTTC. Residues: CASTARVGGYTF.

The V gene is TRBV13, the J gene TRBJ2-1, with 9 bases matching TRBD2. Germline CDR1 reads PRHDT; CDR2 reads FYEKMQ (reference sequence). After removal of 5 bases from V and 4 bases from J, the junction contained 6 bases not matched to a gene. The CDR3 runs to 15 residues. In DNA, the CDR3 is TGTGCCAGCAGCCCCTCTGCGGGGGGGTACAATGAGCAGTTCTTC. The encoded protein is CASSPSAGGYNEQFF.

The chain couples TRBV6-5 to TRBJ2-1; D might be TRBD1 (6 bases). V dropped 6 bases and J dropped 9 bases, with 21 bases sitting between them. Per the germline V gene, CDR1 is MNHEY and CDR2 is SVGAGI. The CDR3 runs 15 residues. This CDR3 reads CASSHPRQTGGEQFF. The CDR3, as DNA: TGTGCCAGCAGCCACCCCAGACAGACAGGAGGTGAGCAGTTCTTC.

The chain links TRBV19 to TRBJ1-2, with D maybe TRBD1 (5 bases). The CDR3 has 13 residues. Germline CDR1 is LNHDA and CDR2 is SQIVND (reference sequence). V gave up 6 bases and J gave up 2 bases, with 10 bases separating them. CDR3 nucleotides: TGTGCCAGTAGCCAGCGGGACAACTATGGCTACACCTTC. Its translation: CASSQRDNYGYTF.

The chain recombines TRBV5-1 with TRBJ2-7; TRBD1 might be the D (5 bases). The CDR3 contains 13 residues. V was shortened by 2 bases and J by 6 bases, with 12 bases between the two germline ends. Germline V CDR1 and CDR2: SGHRS, YFSETQ. CDR3 sequence (DNA): TGCGCCAGCAGCTTTAAAGGGGTCGGCGAGCAGTACTTC. Translated, it gives CASSFKGVGEQYF.

This chain uses TRBV2 with TRBJ2-2, with 8 bases that match TRBD2. This CDR3 has 16 residues. The V gene's germline CDR1 is SNHLY and CDR2 FYNNEI. Trimming took 4 bases from V and 6 from J; bases not matched to a gene: 10. Here the CDR3 DNA reads TGTGCCAGCAGTGGCCGTAGCGGGGAGCGGGCCGGGGAGCTGTTTTTT. It specifies CASSGRSGERAGELFF.

The V and J genes are TRBV9 and TRBJ2-2, with 8 positions matching TRBD2. The V gene end was trimmed by 3 bases and the J gene end by 1 base; junction bases not matched to a gene: 5. The CDR3 spans 16 residues. CDR1 and CDR2 from the germline V gene are SGDLS and YYNGEE. For the CDR3, the DNA is TGTGCCAGCAGCGGTTTAGCGGGGCGGAACACCGGGGAGCTGTTTTTT. Translation: CASSGLAGRNTGELFF.

The chain combines TRBV2 with TRBJ1-1; D remains unclear. Trimming removed 6 bases from V and 0 bases from J, with 8 bases in between. CDR3 length: 13 residues. CDR1 and CDR2 (germline): SNHLY, FYNNEI. In nucleotides, the CDR3 is TGTGCCAGCAGAGACATCTTGAACACTGAAGCTTTCTTT. This encodes CASRDILNTEAFF.

The V call is TRBV28, the J call TRBJ1-5; D gene uncertain. The length of the CDR3 is 12 residues. The V and J ends lost 2 bases and 7 bases respectively, with 6 bases between them. CDR1 is MDHEN and CDR2 is SYDVKM in the germline V gene. Here the CDR3 DNA reads TGTGCCAGCAGTTTACTCCCCCAGCCCCAGCATTTT. Translation: CASSLLPQPQHF.

The rearrangement links TRBV2 to TRBJ2-7, with D maybe TRBD1 (6 bases). The CDR3 runs 14 residues. V was trimmed by 1 base and J by 4 bases, leaving 11 bases between them. CDR1 is SNHLY, CDR2 FYNNEI, per germline. CDR3 DNA sequence: TGTGCCAGCAGTGAAGGGGGGCGAGGTTACGAGCAGTACTTC. Encoded protein: CASSEGGRGYEQYF.

This clone was found a few times. This chain connects TRBV9 to TRBJ2-5; 12 bases are a match to TRBD2. CDR3 length: 15 amino acids. With 3 bases clipped from V and 1 base from J, the junction kept 1 base outside the gene matches. CDR1 SGDLS and CDR2 YYNGEE come from the germline V gene. CDR3 in amino acids: CASSELAGGQETQYF. CDR3 bases: TGTGCCAGCAGCGAACTAGCGGGGGGCCAAGAGACCCAGTACTTC.

This sequence joins TRBV5-6 and TRBJ2-3; TRBD1 might be the D (6 bases). The CDR3 is made up of 15 amino acids. V gave up 0 bases and J gave up 0 bases, with 8 bases separating them. The V gene's germline CDR1 is SGHDT and CDR2 YYEEEE. The chain's CDR3 is CASSLDGQSTDTQYF. The CDR3 DNA follows: TGTGCCAGCAGCTTGGATGGACAGAGCACAGATACGCAGTATTTT. Complete variable domain (other parts from reference TRBV5-6 and TRBJ2-3): DAGVTQSPTHLIKTRGQQVTLRCSPKSGHDTVSWYQQALGQGPQFIFQYYEEEERQRGNFPDRFSGHQFPNYSSELNVNALLLGDSALYLCASSLDGQSTDTQYFGPGTRLTVL.

The chain recombines TRBV14 with TRBJ2-3, with D perhaps TRBD1 (6 bases). Germline V gene sequence: CDR1 SGHDN, CDR2 FVKESK. CDR3 size: 16 residues. Trimming pared 6 bases from V and 1 base from J, leaving 17 bases between. CDR3 residues: CASRRHRVSGTDTQYF. CDR3 coding DNA: TGTGCCAGCAGGCGGCACAGGGTAAGTGGCACAGATACGCAGTATTTT. Filled out from reference TRBV14 and TRBJ2-3, the complete variable domain reads EAGVTQFPSHSVIEKGQTVTLRCDPISGHDNLYWYRRVMGKEIKFLLHFVKESKQDESGMPNNRFLAERTGGTYSTLKVQPAELEDSGVYFCASRRHRVSGTDTQYFGPGTRLTVL.

The gene calls are TRBV19 and TRBJ1-4; 9 bases line up with TRBD1. With V trimmed by 5 bases and J by 8 bases, 15 bases remained unmatched. CDR1 and CDR2 from the germline V gene are LNHDA and SQIVND (reference sequence). The CDR3 is made up of 17 amino acids. CDR3 sequence: CASSSQGALIGDEKLFF. Written as DNA, the CDR3 is TGTGCCAGTAGTTCACAGGGGGCCCTGATCGGAGACGAAAAACTGTTTTTT.

The chain joins TRBV7-8 to TRBJ2-1; 7 bases fit TRBD2. J gave up 3 bases and V 5 bases, and 7 bases lay outside the gene matches. This CDR3 has 15 residues. Germline CDR1 and CDR2: SGHVS and FQNEAQ. CDR3 protein: CASSPVGGIYNEQFF. The DNA for the CDR3 is TGTGCCAGCAGCCCGGTGGGAGGGATCTACAATGAGCAGTTCTTC.

This clone was seen only once. This chain links TRBV7-8 with TRBJ1-5; the D gene is possibly TRBD1 (6 bases). The germline CDR1 and CDR2 sequences are SGHVS and FQNEAQ. The V end lost 4 bases, the J end lost 5 bases, and 24 bases lay between the germline ends. This CDR3 spans 18 amino acids. The CDR3 sequence: CASSSLGQIHAPHQPQHF. The DNA for the CDR3 is TGTGCCAGCAGCTCCCTAGGACAGATTCACGCCCCCCATCAGCCCCAGCATTTT.

The CDR3 here is CASSRGPSAKNIQYF. CDR3 in DNA: TGTGCCAGCAGCCGAGGGCCGTCAGCCAAAAACATTCAGTACTTC. The rearrangement joins TRBV6-6 to TRBJ2-4; D possibly corresponds to TRBD2 (5 bases). V lost 6 bases, J lost 0 bases, and 12 bases lay in between. Germline lookup yields CDR1 MNHNY and CDR2 SVGAGI (reference sequence). This CDR3 comprises 15 residues.

V usage is TRBV6-1 and J usage is TRBJ2-1, with a weak D call TRBD2 (7 bases). V was pared by 7 bases and J by 4 bases, with 17 bases between. The CDR3 is made up of 15 amino acids. Germline assignment: CDR1 MNHNS and CDR2 SASEGT. The chain's CDR3 is CASIMGGAGYNEQFF. The CDR3 nucleotides read TGTGCCAGCATCATGGGGGGGGCAGGTTACAATGAGCAGTTCTTC.

The genes are TRBV5-6 and TRBJ2-7, with TRBD2 matching over 7 bases. CDR3 length: 15 amino acids. Trimming at V came to 4 bases and at J to 3 bases, leaving 10 bases not matched to a gene. Germline V gene lookup returns CDR1 SGHDT and CDR2 YYEEEE. The CDR3 coding sequence is TGTGCCAGCAGCCATGGGAGGGCTCCTTTCTACGAGCAGTACTTC. This encodes CASSHGRAPFYEQYF.

This chain connects TRBV19 to TRBJ1-1; D is undetermined. The CDR3 runs 15 residues. Germline CDR1 and CDR2: LNHDA and SQIVND (reference sequence). Deletions cut 2 bases from V and 3 bases from J, with 13 bases between. CDR3 bases: TGTGCCAGTAGTATAATGTGGGGAGAGCACACTGAAGCTTTCTTT. This translates into CASSIMWGEHTEAFF. Full variable domain (remainder filled in from reference TRBV19 and TRBJ1-1): DGGITQSPKYLFRKEGQNVTLSCEQNLNHDAMYWYRQDPGQGLRLIYYSQIVNDFQKGDIAEGYSVSREKKESFPLTVTSAQKNPTAFYLCASSIMWGEHTEAFFGQGTRLTVV.

The chain uses TRBV6-1 and TRBJ1-3; TRBD1 is a possible D gene (6 bases). The germline V gene has CDR1 MNHNS and CDR2 SASEGT. V was trimmed by 6 bases and J by 7 bases, leaving 16 bases between them. The CDR3 has 14 amino acids. CDR3 region: CASRGAQGGNTIYF. The CDR3 nucleotides read TGTGCCAGCAGGGGGGCGCAGGGAGGGAACACCATATATTTT.

The chain carries TRBV27 and TRBJ1-5; tentative D call: TRBD1 (5 bases). The germline V gene encodes CDR1 MNHEY and CDR2 SMNVEV (reference sequence). The CDR3 has 13 amino acids. V was trimmed by 8 bases and J by 3 bases, leaving 11 bases between them. The CDR3, as DNA: TGTGCCAGCGGACAAGGTTTCAATCAGCCCCAGCATTTT. It specifies CASGQGFNQPQHF.

The V and J genes are TRBV5-1 and TRBJ2-5, with 7 nucleotides matching TRBD1. The DNA end is more similar to TRBJ2-7, so the J call may be wrong. The germline V gene has CDR1 SGHRS and CDR2 YFSETQ. The CDR3 runs to 16 residues. CDR3 nucleotides: TGCGCCAGCAGCCCCTTCGGGACAGCAAGCTCCTACGAGCAGTACTTC. This sequence encodes CASSPFGTASSYEQYF.